Shown below are 3 T cell receptor beta chains from a single sample sequenced in a study of Ad26.COV2.S vaccination and SARS-CoV-2 variants. As to treatment: roughly 18 received Ad26.COV2.S at low or high dose, single or two shots; about 5 received placebo; per-sample allocation not given. Sampling occurred on day 63 after the first vaccine or placebo injection. The data were produced by immunoSEQ multiplex PCR, yet TCRdb's version contains in-frame clones alone and is incomplete. Of around 300,000 clones listed, approximately 86% are singletons. The specimen was peripheral blood, collected in a trial of Ad26.COV2.S vaccine versus placebo. The receptors come from a person aged 18 to 65 who received the Ad26.COV2.S COVID-19 vaccine or a placebo.

This sequence joins TRBV28 and TRBJ2-7, with TRBD2 matching 12 bases. The CDR3 is 14 amino acids. The trim removed 9 bases at V and 2 bases at J, leaving 5 bases unmatched. The germline V gene has CDR1 MDHEN and CDR2 SYDVKM. CDR3 residues: CASRLAGEPYEQYF. DNA for the CDR3: TGTGCCAGTCGACTAGCGGGAGAACCCTACGAGCAGTACTTC.

This chain joins TRBV9 and TRBJ1-2; no definite D call. The CDR3 has 18 amino acids. Germline V CDR1 and CDR2: SGDLS, YYNGEE. Between the trimmed V and J ends, which lost 0 bases and 4 bases, there was a span of 22 bases. The CDR3 sequence: CASSVGTPGRRLFYGYTF. The CDR3 DNA is TGTGCCAGCAGCGTAGGTACTCCCGGGAGGAGGTTATTCTATGGCTACACCTTC.

For the CDR3, the DNA is TGTGCCAGCAGTTTCCCGGACAGGGGGCATCAGGGCTCCTACAATGAGCAGTTCTTC. This encodes CASSFPDRGHQGSYNEQFF. V usage is TRBV6-2 or TRBV6-3 and J usage is TRBJ2-1, with 11 bases aligning to TRBD1. The CDR3 runs 19 residues. V shed 4 bases and J 0 bases; nucleotides not matched to a gene: 11. CDR1 and CDR2 (germline): MNHEY, SVGEGT.